These 8 T cell receptor beta chains were all obtained from the same sample, sequenced in a study of T cell responses to AZD1222 COVID-19 vaccine. TCRdb's copy holds only in-frame clones and misses some; the assay was immunoSEQ multiplex PCR. The table has roughly 150,000 clones, roughly 87% seen once. The material was peripheral blood, obtained 28 days after the second AZD1222 dose. All receptors derive from an adult who received the AZD1222 COVID-19 vaccine.

V gene TRBV7-7 combines with J gene TRBJ2-2; 7 positions match TRBD2. The CDR3 runs 16 residues. The germline V gene has CDR1 SSHAT and CDR2 FNYEAQ (reference sequence). The trim removed 3 bases at V and 3 bases at J, leaving 7 bases unmatched. The CDR3 bases are TGTGCCAGCAGCTTGACCGGGACTACACACACCGGGGAGCTGTTTTTT. Residues: CASSLTGTTHTGELFF.

The chain recombines TRBV9 with TRBJ2-3; the D is unclear. V lost 4 bases and J 2 bases, leaving 11 bases between the germline ends. Germline V lookup: CDR1 SGDLS, CDR2 YYNGEE. The CDR3 loop spans 14 amino acids. DNA for the CDR3: TGTGCCAGCAGCCAAAGACCAAACACAGATACGCAGTATTTT. It codes for CASSQRPNTDTQYF.

The CDR3 is CASSPRTPYSYEQYF. CDR3 sequence (DNA): TGTGCCAGCAGCCCCCGGACGCCATACTCCTACGAGCAGTACTTC. The J gene is TRBJ2-7, the V gene TRBV27, with unresolved D. CDR3 size: 15 residues. V gave up 6 bases and J gave up 0 bases, with 15 bases separating them. CDR1 is MNHEY, CDR2 SMNVEV, per germline (reference sequence).

The V gene is TRBV4-3, the J gene TRBJ1-5; unclear D gene. CDR3 length equals 15 residues. V dropped 0 bases and J dropped 5 bases, with 11 bases sitting between them. Looked up from germline, CDR1 is LGHNA and CDR2 is YSLEER. For the CDR3, the DNA is TGCGCCAGCAGCCAAGAGTGGAGGGTCGATCAGCCCCAGCATTTT. Its translation is CASSQEWRVDQPQHF.

The chain couples TRBV7-6 to TRBJ2-1, with 9 bases matching TRBD2. CDR1 and CDR2 from the germline V gene are SGHVS and FNYEAQ. V was pared by 2 bases and J by 4 bases, with 18 bases of the junction left unmatched. This CDR3 spans 20 amino acids. CDR3 bases: TGTGCCAGCAGCTTATACCTTCGGGCGGGAGGGAGCCGCCCATACAATGAGCAGTTCTTC. It specifies CASSLYLRAGGSRPYNEQFF. The variable domain in full, completed from reference TRBV7-6 and TRBJ2-1, reads GAGVSQSPRYKVTKRGQDVALRCDPISGHVSLYWYRQALGQGPEFLTYFNYEAQQDKSGLPNDRFSAERPEGSISTLTIQRTEQRDSAMYRCASSLYLRAGGSRPYNEQFFGPGTRLTVL.

This chain connects TRBV27 to TRBJ2-1, with TRBD1 matching 12 bases. This CDR3 has 19 amino acids. J was trimmed by 6 bases and V by 6 bases; bases with no gene match: 18. Germline V CDR1 and CDR2: MNHEY, SMNVEV (reference sequence). CDR3 in DNA: TGTGCCAGCAGCCGCAGGTCCAACGGGGACAGGGGGCCTCTCAATGAGCAGTTCTTC. Protein: CASSRRSNGDRGPLNEQFF.

This clone was counted a few times. This chain uses TRBV5-1 with TRBJ1-1; 9 bases agree with TRBD1. V dropped 2 bases and J dropped 5; count of bases not matched to a gene: 7. This CDR3 is 15 amino acids long. CDR1 is SGHRS, CDR2 YFSETQ, per germline. This CDR3 reads CASSFLTGGRTEAFF. The DNA of the CDR3 is TGCGCCAGCAGCTTCCTCACAGGGGGCAGAACTGAAGCTTTCTTT.

The gene calls are TRBV28 and TRBJ2-3, with 10 bases matching TRBD2. Trimming at V came to 5 bases and at J to 0 bases, leaving 5 bases not matched to a gene. Germline assignment: CDR1 MDHEN and CDR2 SYDVKM. The CDR3 sequence is 16 residues long. The CDR3 reads CASSLLAGVSTDTQYF. The DNA of the CDR3 is TGTGCCAGCAGTCTCCTAGCGGGAGTAAGCACAGATACGCAGTATTTT.